Presented here are 26 T cell receptor beta chains from one specimen sequenced in a study of cytomegalovirus exposure and HLA in healthy donors. Amplification used 60 Vbeta primers and 13 Jbeta primers. The method was immunoSEQ multiplex PCR; TCRdb's version includes in-frame clones alone and lacks a portion of them. The sample shows roughly 120,000 clones, and under 2.5% sits with its ten largest clones. Sequencing was done on a sample of PBMCs. Receptor source: a man aged 35-49 years in good health and CMV-seronegative.

The chain is built from TRBV15 and TRBJ2-5; TRBD1 agrees at 9 bases. In germline, CDR1 is LNHNV, CDR2 YYDKDF (reference sequence). The CDR3 loop spans 17 amino acids. After removal of 1 base from V and 5 bases from J, the junction contained 11 bases not matched to a gene. This CDR3 is CATSRAKPGTGWETQYF. CDR3 bases: TGTGCCACCAGCAGAGCCAAACCCGGGACAGGGTGGGAGACCCAGTACTTC.

The rearrangement uses TRBV30 and TRBJ2-3, with TRBD2 identical over 7 bases. Losses at the gene ends were 0 bases for V and 0 bases for J; bases not matched to a gene: 3. The germline V gene has CDR1 GTSNPN and CDR2 SVGIG (reference sequence). This CDR3 is 15 amino acids long. CDR3 DNA sequence: TGTGCCTGGAGTGTACTAGCGTTAAGCACAGATACGCAGTATTTT. Amino acids: CAWSVLALSTDTQYF.

This sequence joins TRBV27 and TRBJ2-7; TRBD2 might be the D (5 bases). Trimming removed 3 bases from V and 3 bases from J, with 15 bases in between. CDR1 is MNHEY, CDR2 SMNVEV, per germline (reference sequence). The CDR3 is made up of 15 amino acids. The CDR3 bases are TGTGCCAGCAGTTTTGAGGGCGTTGAGTACTACGAGCAGTACTTC. Encoded protein: CASSFEGVEYYEQYF.

This rearrangement joins TRBV11-3 to TRBJ1-1; 7 bases match TRBD1. Looked up from germline, CDR1 is SGHNT and CDR2 is YENEEA. The CDR3 has 14 amino acids. The J segment lost 4 bases and the V segment lost 1 base, leaving 3 bases of the junction unmatched. The DNA of the CDR3 is TGTGCCAGCAGCTTAGTGGGGGACAGCACTGAAGCTTTCTTT. As protein: CASSLVGDSTEAFF.

The chain is built from TRBV6-1 and TRBJ2-6; no clear D gene. This CDR3 has 15 residues. CDR1 is MNHNS, CDR2 SASEGT, per germline. V was clipped by 4 bases and J by 4 bases, with 11 bases between them. CDR3 in DNA: TGTGCCAGCAGTGCCCTTGATGAGGGGGCCAACGTCCTGACTTTC. This gives the protein CASSALDEGANVLTF.

The V and J genes are TRBV5-4 and TRBJ2-3; the D gene is possibly TRBD1 (6 bases). CDR1 is SGHNT, CDR2 YYREEE, per germline (reference sequence). Trimming stripped 5 bases from V and 3 bases from J, with 25 bases between. CDR3 size: 18 residues. CDR3 residues: CASRRTTRDNPSTDTQYF. As DNA, the CDR3 is TGTGCCAGCAGACGAACGACCAGGGACAACCCTAGTACAGATACGCAGTATTTT.

This chain links TRBV4-2 with TRBJ2-7; tentative D call: TRBD2 (6 bases). The ends were cut back, 0 bases at V and 2 bases at J, with 14 bases in the middle. The CDR3 runs 16 residues. Germline V gives CDR1 LGHNA, CDR2 YNFKEQ. CDR3 DNA sequence: TGTGCCAGCAGCCAAGAATTGACTAGGTACGCCTACGAGCAGTACTTC. Translation gives CASSQELTRYAYEQYF.

The chain is built from TRBV11-2 and TRBJ2-5, with TRBD2 matching 7 bases. J lost 5 bases, V lost 6 bases, and 12 bases had no gene match. CDR3 length equals 15 residues. Germline V CDR1 and CDR2: SGHAT, FQNNGV. CDR3 loop: CASRSQAGVGETQYF. The CDR3, as DNA: TGTGCCAGCAGGTCCCAGGCGGGAGTAGGGGAGACCCAGTACTTC. Complete variable domain (other parts from reference TRBV11-2 and TRBJ2-5): EAGVAQSPRYKIIEKRQSVAFWCNPISGHATLYWYQQILGQGPKLLIQFQNNGVVDDSQLPKDRFSAERLKGVDSTLKIQPAKLEDSAVYLCASRSQAGVGETQYFGPGTRLLVL.

The chain couples TRBV11-1 to TRBJ2-1; TRBD2 agrees at 12 bases. The CDR3 is 16 residues long. Germline trimming cut 3 bases from V and 8 bases from J; bases unmatched to any gene: 8. Looked up from germline, CDR1 is SGHAT and CDR2 is FQDESV (reference sequence). The CDR3 region is CASSFLTSGGRDEQFF. Written as DNA, the CDR3 is TGTGCCAGCAGCTTCCTGACTAGCGGGGGCCGGGATGAGCAGTTCTTC.

The CDR3: CASSDTPGQGTEQFF. Here the CDR3 DNA reads TGTGCCAGCAGTGATACTCCGGGACAGGGGACTGAGCAGTTCTTC. The V call is TRBV2, the J call TRBJ2-1; 10 bases match TRBD1. The CDR3 covers 15 residues. Trimming cost V 3 bases and J 9 bases; bases outside gene matches: 8. Germline CDR1 reads SNHLY; CDR2 reads FYNNEI.

The gene calls are TRBV7-3 and TRBJ2-5; 9 bases fit TRBD2. V lost 0 bases, J lost 2 bases, and 7 bases stayed unmatched. This CDR3 comprises 17 residues. CDR1 SGHTA and CDR2 FQGTGA come from the germline V gene. The CDR3 region has the DNA TGTGCCAGCAGCTTAACGACGGCAGCGGGGGGACAAGAGACCCAGTACTTC. As protein: CASSLTTAAGGQETQYF. The full variable domain, its missing parts supplied by reference TRBV7-3 and TRBJ2-5, is GAGVSQTPSNKVTEKGKYVELRCDPISGHTALYWYRQSLGQGPEFLIYFQGTGAADDSGLPNDRFFAVRPEGSVSTLKIQRTERGDSAVYLCASSLTTAAGGQETQYFGPGTRLLVL.

This sequence joins TRBV6-1 and TRBJ2-5, with no clear D. The J call is in doubt because the DNA end fits TRBJ2-7 better. CDR3 length: 14 amino acids. Per germline, CDR1 MNHNS and CDR2 SASEGT. CDR3 residues: CASMKDWSSYEQYF. CDR3 coding DNA: TGTGCCAGCATGAAAGACTGGAGCTCCTACGAGCAGTACTTC.

The V gene is TRBV5-1, the J gene TRBJ1-5, with a weak D call TRBD1 (5 bases). This CDR3 region has 13 residues. Looked up from germline, CDR1 is SGHRS and CDR2 is YFSETQ. Trimming shortened V by 5 bases and J by 6 bases, and 12 bases separated the two germline ends. CDR3 in amino acids: CASSGGVGQPQHF. CDR3 nucleotide sequence: TGCGCCAGCAGTGGGGGGGTCGGTCAGCCCCAGCATTTT.

The chain has TRBV5-5 and TRBJ1-2; 9 positions match TRBD1. V was clipped by 5 bases and J by 4 bases; unmatched bases: 9. The CDR3 length is 15 residues. CDR1 is SGHKS, CDR2 YYEKEE, per germline (reference sequence). The CDR3 DNA is TGTGCCAGCAGGTCCGCCGCGGACAGGGGCTATGGCTACACCTTC. Translating it yields CASRSAADRGYGYTF.

CDR3 in DNA: TGTGCCAGCAGCTCACGTCCCGAGAGGGCAGGAAACACCATATATTTT. The encoded protein is CASSSRPERAGNTIYF. V and J are TRBV5-6 and TRBJ1-3; D remains unclear. Trimming stripped 3 bases from V and 4 bases from J, with 17 bases between. Per the germline V gene, CDR1 is SGHDT and CDR2 is YYEEEE. This CDR3 is built from 16 residues.

The CDR3 reads CATSRGTGTSGIYEQYF. In DNA form, the CDR3 reads TGTGCCACCAGCAGAGGGACGGGGACTAGCGGGATCTACGAGCAGTACTTC. The chain uses TRBV15 and TRBJ2-7, with 13 nucleotides matching TRBD2. From germline, CDR1 is LNHNV and CDR2 YYDKDF (reference sequence). The CDR3 contains 17 residues. After removal of 1 base from V and 3 bases from J, the junction contained 6 bases not matched to a gene.

This chain joins TRBV6-5 and TRBJ1-1; the match to TRBD1 covers 7 bases. Trimming took 2 bases from V and 9 from J; bases not matched to a gene: 9. The CDR3 covers 14 residues. Per germline, CDR1 MNHEY and CDR2 SVGAGI. In DNA form, the CDR3 reads TGTGCCAGCAGTTACCTGAGGGGGCAGTCCCAAGCTTTCTTT. Amino acid sequence: CASSYLRGQSQAFF.

The chain recombines TRBV25-1 with TRBJ2-7, with 9 bases that match TRBD1. This CDR3 has 14 residues. Germline V gene lookup returns CDR1 MGHDK and CDR2 SYGVNS. V lost 6 bases and J lost 6; bases outside the gene matches: 9. This CDR3 reads CASRPGGQGIEQYF. CDR3 sequence (DNA): TGTGCCAGCAGACCGGGCGGACAGGGGATCGAGCAGTACTTC.

The genes are TRBV9 and TRBJ1-1, with D possibly TRBD1 on 5 matching bases. V dropped 2 bases and J dropped 4 bases, with 15 bases sitting between them. The CDR3 has 15 amino acids. Germline CDR1 is SGDLS and CDR2 is YYNGEE. The CDR3 sequence: CASSVNRQWGTEAFF. The CDR3 DNA sequence: TGTGCCAGCAGCGTGAACAGGCAATGGGGCACTGAAGCTTTCTTT.

This sequence joins TRBV29-1 and TRBJ2-7; 7 bases map to TRBD1. The trim removed 6 bases at V and 0 bases at J, leaving 5 bases unmatched. Germline CDR1 is SQVTM and CDR2 is ANQGSEA. The CDR3 contains 13 residues. CDR3 residues: CSVPRQGSYEQYF. CDR3 nucleotide sequence: TGCAGCGTACCAAGACAGGGCTCCTACGAGCAGTACTTC.

This chain links TRBV6-5 with TRBJ2-7, with 10 bases lining up with TRBD2. CDR3 length: 15 residues. CDR1 MNHEY and CDR2 SVGAGI come from the germline V gene. Germline trimming cut 7 bases from V and 7 bases from J; bases unmatched to any gene: 13. The CDR3: CASMTRTSGGGEQYF. As DNA, the CDR3 is TGTGCCAGCATGACAAGGACTAGCGGAGGCGGAGAGCAGTACTTC.

CDR3 sequence reads: CASSGDRVSEAFF. CDR3 DNA: TGTGCCAGCAGCGGGGACAGGGTCTCCGAAGCTTTCTTT. The gene calls are TRBV27 and TRBJ1-1; 9 nucleotides line up with TRBD1. V was pared by 6 bases and J by 8 bases, with 7 bases of the junction left unmatched. Per germline, CDR1 MNHEY and CDR2 SMNVEV (reference sequence). This CDR3 has 13 amino acids.

The chain combines TRBV11-3 with TRBJ2-1; TRBD2 matches 13 bases. Germline-derived CDR1 and CDR2 are SGHNT and YENEEA. V lost 6 bases, J lost 5 bases, and 7 bases stayed unmatched. This CDR3 has 16 residues. The CDR3 region has the DNA TGTGCCAGCAGTCAGCGAGGGACTAGCGGGAACAATGAGCAGTTCTTC. It is translated as CASSQRGTSGNNEQFF.

This rearrangement joins TRBV7-2 to TRBJ2-7, with 12 bases lining up with TRBD2. In germline, CDR1 is SGHTA, CDR2 FQGNSA. The CDR3 is 16 amino acids. V dropped 0 bases and J dropped 4; count of bases not matched to a gene: 4. The CDR3 is CASSLATSGSSYEQYF. As DNA, the CDR3 is TGTGCCAGCAGCTTAGCGACTAGCGGGAGTAGTTACGAGCAGTACTTC.

The rearrangement links TRBV15 to TRBJ2-7; TRBD2 agrees at 11 bases. The germline gives CDR1 LNHNV, CDR2 YYDKDF (reference sequence). CDR3 length: 17 amino acids. V lost 0 bases and J lost 5; bases outside the gene matches: 9. The CDR3 here is CATSRDYTSGSFDEQYF. CDR3 nucleotides: TGTGCCACCAGCAGAGATTATACTAGCGGGAGTTTCGACGAGCAGTACTTC.

The chain uses TRBV27 and TRBJ2-1, with a possible D match to TRBD2 (7 bases). The ends were cut back, 2 bases at V and 0 bases at J, with 20 bases in the middle. Germline V gene lookup returns CDR1 MNHEY and CDR2 SMNVEV (reference sequence). The CDR3 covers 19 residues. CDR3: CASSLGYAGALLSYNEQFF. The CDR3 DNA is TGTGCCAGCAGTTTAGGATACGCGGGGGCCCTTCTCTCCTACAATGAGCAGTTCTTC.